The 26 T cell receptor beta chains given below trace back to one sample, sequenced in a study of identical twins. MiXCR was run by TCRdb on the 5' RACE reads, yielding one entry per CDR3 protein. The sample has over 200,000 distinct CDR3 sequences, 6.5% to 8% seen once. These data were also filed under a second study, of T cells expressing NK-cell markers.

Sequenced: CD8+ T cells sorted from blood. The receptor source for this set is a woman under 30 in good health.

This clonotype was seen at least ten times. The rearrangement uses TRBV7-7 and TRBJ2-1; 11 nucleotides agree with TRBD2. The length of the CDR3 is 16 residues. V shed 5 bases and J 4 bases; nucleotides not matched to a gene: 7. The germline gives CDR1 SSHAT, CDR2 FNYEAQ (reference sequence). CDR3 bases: TGTGCCAGCAGCCTACTAGCGGGAGCCTCTTACAATGAGCAGTTCTTC. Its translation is CASSLLAGASYNEQFF.

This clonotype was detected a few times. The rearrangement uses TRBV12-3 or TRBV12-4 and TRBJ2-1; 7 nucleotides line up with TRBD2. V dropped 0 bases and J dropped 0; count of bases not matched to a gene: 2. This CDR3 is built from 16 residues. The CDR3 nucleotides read TGTGCCAGCAGTTTAGCAGGGGACTACTCCTACAATGAGCAGTTCTTC. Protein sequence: CASSLAGDYSYNEQFF.

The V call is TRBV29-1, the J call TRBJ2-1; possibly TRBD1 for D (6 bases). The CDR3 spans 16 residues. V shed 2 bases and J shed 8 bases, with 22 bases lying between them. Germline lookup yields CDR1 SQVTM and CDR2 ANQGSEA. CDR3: CSVERSGRGYSDEQFF. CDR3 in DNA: TGCAGCGTTGAACGGTCCGGCAGGGGCTATAGTGATGAGCAGTTCTTC.

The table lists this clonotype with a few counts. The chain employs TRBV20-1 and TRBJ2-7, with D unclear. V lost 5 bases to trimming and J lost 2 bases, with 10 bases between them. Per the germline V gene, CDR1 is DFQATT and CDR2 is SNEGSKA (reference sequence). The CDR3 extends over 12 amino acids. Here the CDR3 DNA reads TGCAGTGCTTTCCGCCAGACCTACGAGCAGTACTTC. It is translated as CSAFRQTYEQYF.

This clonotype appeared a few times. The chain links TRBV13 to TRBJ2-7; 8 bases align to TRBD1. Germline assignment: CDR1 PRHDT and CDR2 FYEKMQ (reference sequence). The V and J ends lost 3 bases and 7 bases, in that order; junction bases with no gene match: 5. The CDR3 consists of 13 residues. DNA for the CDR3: TGTGCCAGCAGCTTGGACAGGGCTGAAGAGCAGTACTTC. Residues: CASSLDRAEEQYF.

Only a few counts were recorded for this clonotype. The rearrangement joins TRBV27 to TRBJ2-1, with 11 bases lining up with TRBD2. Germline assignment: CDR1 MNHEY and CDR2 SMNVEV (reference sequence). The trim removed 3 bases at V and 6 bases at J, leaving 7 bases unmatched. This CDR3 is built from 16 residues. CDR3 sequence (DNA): TGTGCCAGCAGTTTCCTCGGGACTAGCGGACCCAATGAGCAGTTCTTC. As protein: CASSFLGTSGPNEQFF.

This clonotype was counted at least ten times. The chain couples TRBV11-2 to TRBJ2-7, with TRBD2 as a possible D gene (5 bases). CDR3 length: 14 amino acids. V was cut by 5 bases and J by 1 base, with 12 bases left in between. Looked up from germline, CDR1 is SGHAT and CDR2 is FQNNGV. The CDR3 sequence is CASSPGLDSYEQYF. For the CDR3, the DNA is TGTGCCAGCAGCCCCGGACTCGATTCCTACGAGCAGTACTTC.

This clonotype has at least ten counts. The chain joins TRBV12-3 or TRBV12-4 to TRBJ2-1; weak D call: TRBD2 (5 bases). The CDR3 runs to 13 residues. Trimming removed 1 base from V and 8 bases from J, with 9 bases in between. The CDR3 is CASSLVASYEQFF. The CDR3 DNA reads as TGTGCCAGCAGTTTAGTGGCTAGCTATGAGCAGTTCTTC.

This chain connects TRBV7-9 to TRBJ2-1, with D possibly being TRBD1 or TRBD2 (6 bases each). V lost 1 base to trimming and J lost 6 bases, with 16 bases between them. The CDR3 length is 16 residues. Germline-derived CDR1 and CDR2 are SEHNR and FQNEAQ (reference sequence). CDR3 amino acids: CASSLGFGGLSNEQFF. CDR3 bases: TGTGCCAGCAGCTTAGGCTTCGGGGGCTTGTCCAATGAGCAGTTCTTC. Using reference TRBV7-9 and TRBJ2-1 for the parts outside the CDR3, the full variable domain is DTGVSQNPRHKITKRGQNVTFRCDPISEHNRLYWYRQTLGQGPEFLTYFQNEAQLEKSRLLSDRFSAERPKGSFSTLEIQRTEQGDSAMYLCASSLGFGGLSNEQFFGPGTRLTVL.

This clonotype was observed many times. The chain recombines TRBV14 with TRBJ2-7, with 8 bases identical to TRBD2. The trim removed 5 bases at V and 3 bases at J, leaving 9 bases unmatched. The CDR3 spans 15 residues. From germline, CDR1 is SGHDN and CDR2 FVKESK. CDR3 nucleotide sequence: TGTGCCAGCAGCTCCCCCCCAGCGGGAGTCTACGAGCAGTACTTC. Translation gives CASSSPPAGVYEQYF.

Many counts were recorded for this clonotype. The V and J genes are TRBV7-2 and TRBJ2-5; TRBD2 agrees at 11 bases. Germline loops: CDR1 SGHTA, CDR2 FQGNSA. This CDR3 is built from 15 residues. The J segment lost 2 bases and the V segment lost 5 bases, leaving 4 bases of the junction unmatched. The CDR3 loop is CASSEGLAVQETQYF. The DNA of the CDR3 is TGTGCCAGCAGCGAGGGACTAGCGGTACAAGAGACCCAGTACTTC.

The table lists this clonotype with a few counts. CDR3 protein: CASSYGGLYSTDTQYF. The CDR3 coding sequence is TGTGCCAGCAGTTACGGGGGCTTATATAGCACAGATACGCAGTATTTT. The J gene is TRBJ2-3, the V gene TRBV6-5; possibly TRBD1 for D (6 bases). Germline V gene data show CDR1 as MNHEY and CDR2 as SVGAGI. Between the trimmed V and J ends, which lost 2 bases and 0 bases, there was a span of 12 bases. This CDR3 region has 16 residues.

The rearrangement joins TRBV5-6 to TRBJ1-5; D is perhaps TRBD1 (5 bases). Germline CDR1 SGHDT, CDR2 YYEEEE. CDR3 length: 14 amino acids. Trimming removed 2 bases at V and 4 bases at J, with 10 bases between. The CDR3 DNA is TGTGCCAGCAGCTTCGGGACCGTTAATCAGCCCCAGCATTTT. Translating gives CASSFGTVNQPQHF.

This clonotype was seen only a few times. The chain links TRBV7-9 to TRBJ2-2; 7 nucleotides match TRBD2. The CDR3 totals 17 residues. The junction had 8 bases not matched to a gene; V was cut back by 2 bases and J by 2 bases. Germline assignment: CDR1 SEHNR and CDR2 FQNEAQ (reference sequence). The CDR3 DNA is TGTGCCAGCAGCTTATACGCCAGCGGGACTAACACCGGGGAGCTGTTTTTT. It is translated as CASSLYASGTNTGELFF.

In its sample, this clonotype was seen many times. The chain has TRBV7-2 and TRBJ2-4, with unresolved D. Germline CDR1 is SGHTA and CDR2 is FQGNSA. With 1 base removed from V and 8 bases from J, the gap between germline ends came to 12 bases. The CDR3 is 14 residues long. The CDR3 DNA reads TGTGCCAGCAGCTTAGAGACGACGGCAGACATTCAGTACTTC. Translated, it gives CASSLETTADIQYF. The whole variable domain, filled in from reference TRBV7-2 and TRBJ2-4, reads GAGVSQSPSNKVTEKGKDVELRCDPISGHTALYWYRQSLGQGLEFLIYFQGNSAPDKSGLPSDRFSAERTGGSVSTLTIQRTQQEDSAVYLCASSLETTADIQYFGAGTRLSVL.

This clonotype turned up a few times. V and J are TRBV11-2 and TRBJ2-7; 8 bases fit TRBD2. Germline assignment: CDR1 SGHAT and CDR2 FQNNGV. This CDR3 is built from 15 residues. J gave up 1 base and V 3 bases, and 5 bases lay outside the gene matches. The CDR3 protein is CASSFGGGYSYEQYF. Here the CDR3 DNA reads TGTGCCAGCAGCTTTGGCGGGGGGTATTCCTACGAGCAGTACTTC.

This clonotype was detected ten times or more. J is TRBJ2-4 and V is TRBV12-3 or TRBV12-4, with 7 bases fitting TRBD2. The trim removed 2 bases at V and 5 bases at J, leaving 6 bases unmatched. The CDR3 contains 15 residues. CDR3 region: CASSLRGLGENIQYF. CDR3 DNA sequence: TGTGCCAGCAGTTTACGAGGACTAGGGGAAAACATTCAGTACTTC.

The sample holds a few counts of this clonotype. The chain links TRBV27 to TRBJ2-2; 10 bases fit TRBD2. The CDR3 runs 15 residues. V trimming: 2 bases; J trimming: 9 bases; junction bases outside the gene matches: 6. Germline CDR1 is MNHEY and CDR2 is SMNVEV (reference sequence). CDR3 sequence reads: CASSLASGGIRELFF. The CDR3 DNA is TGTGCCAGCAGTTTAGCTAGCGGGGGAATTCGGGAGCTGTTTTTT.

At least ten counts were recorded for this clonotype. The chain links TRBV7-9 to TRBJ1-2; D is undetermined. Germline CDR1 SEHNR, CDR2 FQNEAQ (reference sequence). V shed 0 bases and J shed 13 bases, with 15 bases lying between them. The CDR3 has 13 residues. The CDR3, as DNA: TGTGCCAGCAGCTTAGCCCTACATTCATCCTGCACCTTC. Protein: CASSLALHSSCTF.

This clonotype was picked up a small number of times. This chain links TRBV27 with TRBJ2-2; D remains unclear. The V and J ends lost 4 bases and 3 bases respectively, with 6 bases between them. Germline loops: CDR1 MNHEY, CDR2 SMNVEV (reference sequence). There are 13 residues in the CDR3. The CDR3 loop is CASSSTYTGELFF. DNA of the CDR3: TGTGCCAGCAGTTCAACGTACACCGGGGAGCTGTTTTTT.

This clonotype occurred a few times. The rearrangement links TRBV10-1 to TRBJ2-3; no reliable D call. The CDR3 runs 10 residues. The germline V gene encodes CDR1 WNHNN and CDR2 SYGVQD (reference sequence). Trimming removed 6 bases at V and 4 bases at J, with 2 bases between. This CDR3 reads CASRADTQYF. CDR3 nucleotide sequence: TGCGCCAGCAGAGCAGATACGCAGTATTTT.

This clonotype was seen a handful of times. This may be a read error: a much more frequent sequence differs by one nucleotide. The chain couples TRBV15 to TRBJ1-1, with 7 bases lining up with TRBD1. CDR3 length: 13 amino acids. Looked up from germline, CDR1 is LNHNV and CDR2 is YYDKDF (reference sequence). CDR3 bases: TGTACCACCAGCAGTTTGGGGACAGACCAAGCTTTCTTT. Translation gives CTTSSLGTDQAFF.

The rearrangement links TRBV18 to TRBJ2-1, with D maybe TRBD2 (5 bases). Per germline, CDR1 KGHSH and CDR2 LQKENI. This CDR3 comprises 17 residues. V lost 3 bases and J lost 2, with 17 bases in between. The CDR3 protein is CASSPNKREGPYNEQFF. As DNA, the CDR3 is TGTGCCAGCTCACCGAACAAAAGAGAGGGCCCCTACAATGAGCAGTTCTTC.

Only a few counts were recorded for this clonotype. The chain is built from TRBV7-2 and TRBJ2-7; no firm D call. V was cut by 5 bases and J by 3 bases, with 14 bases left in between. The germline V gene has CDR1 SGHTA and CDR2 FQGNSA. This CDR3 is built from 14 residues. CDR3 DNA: TGTGCCAGCAGCCAGACAATAGGCGACTACGAGCAGTACTTC. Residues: CASSQTIGDYEQYF.

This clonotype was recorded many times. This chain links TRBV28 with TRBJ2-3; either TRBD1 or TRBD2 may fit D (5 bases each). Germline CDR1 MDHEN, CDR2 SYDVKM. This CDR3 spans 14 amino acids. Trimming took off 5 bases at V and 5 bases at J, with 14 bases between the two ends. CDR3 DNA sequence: TGTGCCAGCAGTGGGGGACGGGGAATAGATACGCAGTATTTT. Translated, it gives CASSGGRGIDTQYF. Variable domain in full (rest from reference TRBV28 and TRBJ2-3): DVKVTQSSRYLVKRTGEKVFLECVQDMDHENMFWYRQDPGLGLRLIYFSYDVKMKEKGDIPEGYSVSREKKERFSLILESASTNQTSMYLCASSGGRGIDTQYFGPGTRLTVL.

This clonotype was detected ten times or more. In nucleotides, the CDR3 is TGTGCCAGCACCACACCCGGGGGGCTGGGGAATGAGCAGTTCTTC. Protein: CASTTPGGLGNEQFF. The V gene is TRBV6-1, the J gene TRBJ2-1; TRBD2 might be the D (7 bases). Trimming took 7 bases from V and 7 from J, leaving 20 bases between them. This CDR3 spans 15 amino acids. The germline CDR1 and CDR2 sequences are MNHNS and SASEGT.